A single sample gave rise to the 22 T cell receptor beta chains below, sequenced in a study of T cells after posttransplantation cyclophosphamide. Busulfan-fludarabine conditioning, marrow transplant, and cyclophosphamide on days +3 and +4 were administered. The data were produced by immunoSEQ multiplex PCR, yet TCRdb's version contains in-frame clones alone and is incomplete. The repertoire consists of 7,500 to 9,500 clones, none detected only once. Here the sequenced sample was PBMCs, taken after an allogeneic stem cell transplant with post-transplant cyclophosphamide. All receptors derive from a young adult male patient who received an allogeneic stem cell transplant from an unrelated donor, was CMV-positive, and had acute and chronic GVHD. A share of the T cells may be of graft donor origin.

This clone is labeled as medium-sized (0.01 to 0.1%). CDR3 nucleotides: TGTGCCAGCAGCCTACAGAGGATGAACACTGAAGCTTTCTTT. This sequence encodes CASSLQRMNTEAFF. The V and J genes are TRBV5-5 and TRBJ1-1, with unresolved D. Germline CDR1 reads SGHKS; CDR2 reads YYEKEE (reference sequence). V was trimmed by 4 bases and J by 0 bases, leaving 10 bases between them. The CDR3 extends over 14 amino acids.

This clone was picked up many times. This sequence joins TRBV11-3 and TRBJ1-2; the D is unclear. Germline V gene lookup returns CDR1 SGHNT and CDR2 YENEEA. V lost 0 bases and J lost 5, with 13 bases in between. This CDR3 has 15 residues. CDR3: CASSLDSQARYGYTF. In nucleotides, the CDR3 is TGTGCCAGCAGCTTAGATTCTCAGGCACGATATGGCTACACCTTC.

In its sample, this clone was seen many times. The chain joins TRBV5-1 to TRBJ2-1, with D tentatively TRBD1 (5 bases). This CDR3 comprises 15 residues. CDR1 and CDR2 (germline): SGHRS, YFSETQ. Trimming stripped 4 bases from V and 3 bases from J, with 14 bases between. The CDR3 coding sequence is TGCGCCAGCAGCCCTGAGTGGGGCCACTACAATGAGCAGTTCTTC. Translating it yields CASSPEWGHYNEQFF.

This sequence joins TRBV25-1 and TRBJ1-5; TRBD1 might be the D (5 bases). The germline gives CDR1 MGHDK, CDR2 SYGVNS. The CDR3 contains 18 residues. The V and J ends lost 5 bases and 0 bases respectively, with 20 bases between them. CDR3 in amino acids: CASSPRTPDLDSNQPQHF. The DNA for the CDR3 is TGTGCCAGCAGTCCTCGGACACCTGATCTAGATAGCAATCAGCCCCAGCATTTT.

This clone has at least ten counts. The chain couples TRBV27 to TRBJ1-2; D is possibly TRBD1 (6 bases). The germline CDR1 and CDR2 sequences are MNHEY and SMNVEV (reference sequence). The CDR3 has 15 amino acids. V was trimmed by 0 bases and J by 8 bases, leaving 16 bases between them. The CDR3 loop reads CASSLSRGGADGYTF. CDR3 nucleotide sequence: TGTGCCAGCAGTTTATCGCGCGGGGGGGCAGACGGCTACACCTTC.

This clone has ten or more counts. The rearrangement links TRBV4-3 to TRBJ2-7; TRBD2 matches 14 bases. V shed 1 base, J shed 5 bases, and the junction held 10 bases outside the gene matches. This CDR3 spans 18 amino acids. CDR1 is LGHNA, CDR2 YSLEER, per germline. CDR3 in amino acids: CASSQGFTAGLAGDEQYF. Here the CDR3 DNA reads TGCGCCAGCAGCCAAGGTTTCACAGCGGGACTAGCGGGAGACGAGCAGTACTTC.

In its sample, this clone was seen many times. The genes are TRBV6-2 or TRBV6-3 and TRBJ2-1; 12 bases are shared with TRBD2. V trimming: 5 bases; J trimming: 8 bases; junction bases outside the gene matches: 10. The germline V gene encodes CDR1 MNHEY and CDR2 SVGEGT. This CDR3 comprises 16 residues. The CDR3, as DNA: TGTGCCAGCAGTCCCTGGACTAGCGGGATGTCGTATGAGCAGTTCTTC. Translation: CASSPWTSGMSYEQFF.

This clone has a count of ten or more. The rearrangement uses TRBV7-2 and TRBJ2-1; the match to TRBD2 covers 12 bases. The CDR3 consists of 15 residues. Per the germline V gene, CDR1 is SGHTA and CDR2 is FQGNSA. J lost 5 bases, V lost 5 bases, and 4 bases had no gene match. Written as DNA, the CDR3 is TGTGCCAGCAGCGGACCTAGCGGGAGGGACAATGAGCAGTTCTTC. This sequence encodes CASSGPSGRDNEQFF.

This clone has a count of ten or more. This chain's CDR3 is CASSYSSGRGYEQYF. The DNA for the CDR3 is TGTGCCAGCAGTTACTCTAGTGGGCGGGGCTACGAGCAGTACTTC. The rearrangement uses TRBV6-6 and TRBJ2-7, with a tentative D call TRBD2 (6 bases). CDR1 MNHNY and CDR2 SVGAGI come from the germline V gene (reference sequence). V lost 0 bases, J lost 3 bases, and 12 bases lay in between. The CDR3 totals 15 residues.

This clone was detected ten times or more. The V gene is TRBV6-6, the J gene TRBJ2-5; 11 nucleotides line up with TRBD1. Germline CDR1 reads MNHNY; CDR2 reads SVGAGI (reference sequence). V lost 6 bases and J lost 2; bases outside the gene matches: 8. The CDR3 runs to 16 residues. CDR3 protein: CASRRGQGGLQETQYF. The CDR3 DNA follows: TGTGCCAGCAGACGGGGACAGGGGGGTTTGCAAGAGACCCAGTACTTC.

This clone was counted a few times. The chain carries TRBV9 and TRBJ2-2; tentatively, D is TRBD1 (6 bases). Germline assignment: CDR1 SGDLS and CDR2 YYNGEE. CDR3 length: 16 amino acids. The germline V and J ends were trimmed by 1 base and 2 bases, with 12 bases remaining between them. The DNA for the CDR3 is TGTGCCAGCAGCGTATCTGGACAGCCTAACACCGGGGAGCTGTTTTTT. This encodes CASSVSGQPNTGELFF.

This clone came up many times. V gene TRBV19 combines with J gene TRBJ2-1, with D possibly TRBD2 on 5 matching bases. The germline CDR1 and CDR2 sequences are LNHDA and SQIVND (reference sequence). The CDR3 length is 16 residues. V lost 3 bases to trimming and J lost 6 bases, with 18 bases between them. The CDR3 coding sequence is TGTGCCAGTAGTATGAGTACCTCGGGGATAGTCAATGAGCAGTTCTTC. Protein product: CASSMSTSGIVNEQFF.

This clone was seen at least ten times. The gene calls are TRBV9 and TRBJ2-5; the match to TRBD2 covers 11 bases. The CDR3 extends over 15 amino acids. Per germline, CDR1 SGDLS and CDR2 YYNGEE. With 3 bases clipped from V and 5 bases from J, the junction kept 6 bases outside the gene matches. This CDR3 reads CASSGTSGGPETQYF. The CDR3 DNA is TGTGCCAGCAGCGGCACTAGCGGGGGCCCTGAGACCCAGTACTTC. The full variable domain, in which reference TRBV9 and TRBJ2-5 provide the parts outside the CDR3, is DSGVTQTPKHLITATGQRVTLRCSPRSGDLSVYWYQQSLDQGLQFLIQYYNGEERAKGNILERFSAQQFPDLHSELNLSSLELGDSALYFCASSGTSGGPETQYFGPGTRLLVL.

There are a few counts of this clone. J is TRBJ1-2 and V is TRBV9; possibly TRBD1 for D (5 bases). V shed 0 bases and J shed 3 bases, with 9 bases lying between them. The CDR3 has 14 residues. Germline V gives CDR1 SGDLS, CDR2 YYNGEE. CDR3 loop: CASSVAQGDYGYTF. The CDR3 nucleotides read TGTGCCAGCAGCGTAGCCCAGGGAGACTATGGCTACACCTTC.

The sample holds many counts of this clone. The CDR3 sequence is CASSLQEDTEAFF. CDR3 bases: TGTGCCAGCAGCTTACAGGAGGACACTGAAGCTTTCTTT. The genes are TRBV7-3 and TRBJ1-1; D gene unclear. Germline lookup yields CDR1 SGHTA and CDR2 FQGTGA. The CDR3 runs 13 residues. V lost 2 bases to trimming and J lost 3 bases, with 7 bases between them.

This clone was recorded many times. The rearrangement joins TRBV7-3 to TRBJ2-7, with a tentative D call TRBD1 (5 bases). The CDR3 totals 13 residues. Between the trimmed V and J ends, which lost 3 bases and 2 bases, there was a span of 8 bases. Germline V CDR1 and CDR2: SGHTA, FQGTGA. The CDR3 region is CASSFPGTYEQYF. The CDR3 DNA reads TGTGCCAGCAGCTTCCCAGGGACCTACGAGCAGTACTTC.

This clone was seen many times. This chain links TRBV27 with TRBJ2-7, with TRBD1 matching over 7 bases. The V gene end was trimmed by 3 bases and the J gene end by 5 bases; junction bases not matched to a gene: 7. CDR3 length: 14 amino acids. Germline V gene data show CDR1 as MNHEY and CDR2 as SMNVEV (reference sequence). The CDR3 reads CASSLTGPSDEQYF. The CDR3 region has the DNA TGTGCCAGCAGTTTGACAGGGCCATCCGACGAGCAGTACTTC.

This clone was recorded at least ten times. The V gene is TRBV6-1, the J gene TRBJ2-2, with TRBD1 as a possible D gene (6 bases). Germline V gives CDR1 MNHNS, CDR2 SASEGT. This CDR3 comprises 14 residues. V lost 7 bases to trimming and J lost 1 base, with 10 bases between them. CDR3 nucleotides: TGTGCCAGCACCACGGACAGGAACACCGGGGAGCTGTTTTTT. Encoded protein: CASTTDRNTGELFF.

This clone was seen repeatedly, ten times or more. The V call is TRBV7-9, the J call TRBJ1-5; no clear D. The CDR3 consists of 16 residues. The V gene's germline CDR1 is SEHNR and CDR2 FQNEAQ (reference sequence). Trimming removed 4 bases from V and 1 base from J, with 14 bases in between. CDR3 region: CASSSGGRRSNQPQHF. The DNA of the CDR3 is TGTGCCAGCAGCTCCGGTGGGCGTAGGAGCAATCAGCCCCAGCATTTT.

This clone has ten or more counts. As DNA, the CDR3 is TGTGCCAGCTCCAACGGACAGACGGACATTCAGTACTTC. Amino acid sequence: CASSNGQTDIQYF. The V call is TRBV18, the J call TRBJ2-4, with D perhaps TRBD1 (6 bases). V lost 6 bases and J 8 bases, leaving 14 bases between the germline ends. CDR1 KGHSH and CDR2 LQKENI come from the germline V gene. The CDR3 spans 13 residues.

This clone was picked up many times. V gene TRBV5-4 combines with J gene TRBJ1-6; a weak D match, TRBD1 (5 bases). V dropped 3 bases and J dropped 0 bases, with 13 bases sitting between them. Per the germline V gene, CDR1 is SGHNT and CDR2 is YYREEE (reference sequence). The CDR3 is 17 residues long. The CDR3 spells CASSWGPGSSYNSPLHF. The CDR3 nucleotides are TGTGCCAGCAGCTGGGGTCCAGGGAGCTCCTATAATTCACCCCTCCACTTT.

This clone was counted at least ten times. The gene calls are TRBV5-4 and TRBJ1-2; D call uncertain. The CDR3 has 13 amino acids. Trimming removed 0 bases at V and 2 bases at J, with 5 bases between. Germline lookup yields CDR1 SGHNT and CDR2 YYREEE (reference sequence). The CDR3 region has the DNA TGTGCCAGCAGCTTGGGGCAGAACTATGGCTACACCTTC. It specifies CASSLGQNYGYTF.